The table lists the clone carrying this T cell receptor beta chain with many counts. This CDR3 is built from 15 residues. V dropped 5 bases and J dropped 0 bases, with 11 bases sitting between them. Germline V gene data show CDR1 as LNHDA and CDR2 as SQIVND (reference sequence). The data derive from a study of T cells in Graves' hyperthyroidism and ophthalmopathy. TCR beta CDR3 region amplification was performed from RNA transcripts. HTBI primers drove first-round RT-PCR of the TCR CDR3. TCRdb itself ran the multiplex PCR reads through MiXCR, one entry per CDR3 protein. The sample consists of 360,000 or so distinct CDR3 sequences, 18% of them appearing once.

The chain links TRBV19 to TRBJ1-5; D unresolved. The sequence derives from a woman between 40 and 50 years old with Graves' ophthalmopathy. The sequenced sample was blood. The DNA of the CDR3 is TGTGCCAGTAGTGTGACGGGTTATAGCAATCAGCCCCAGCATTTT. This encodes CASSVTGYSNQPQHF.